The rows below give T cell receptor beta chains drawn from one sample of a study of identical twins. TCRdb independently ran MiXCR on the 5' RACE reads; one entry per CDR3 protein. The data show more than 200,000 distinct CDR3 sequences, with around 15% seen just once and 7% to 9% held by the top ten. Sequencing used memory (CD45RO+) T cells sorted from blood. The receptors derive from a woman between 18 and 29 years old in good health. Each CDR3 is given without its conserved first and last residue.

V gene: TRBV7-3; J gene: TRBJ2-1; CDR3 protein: ASSFSGGAGEQF
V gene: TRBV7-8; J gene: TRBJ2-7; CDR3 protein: ASSNEIGRDRPYEQY
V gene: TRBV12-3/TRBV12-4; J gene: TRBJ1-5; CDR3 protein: ASSLGEDQPQH
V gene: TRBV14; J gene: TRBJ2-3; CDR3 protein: ASSQTSPRTDTQY
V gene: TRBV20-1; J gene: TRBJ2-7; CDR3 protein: SATSDSGTPYEQY
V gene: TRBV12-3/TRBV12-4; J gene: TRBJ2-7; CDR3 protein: ASSLGQGVGYEQY
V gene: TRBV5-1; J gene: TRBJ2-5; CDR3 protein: ASRDTIDQETQY
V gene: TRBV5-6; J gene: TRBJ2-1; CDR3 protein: ASSREDRAYYNEQF
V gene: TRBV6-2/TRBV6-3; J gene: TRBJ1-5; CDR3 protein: ASSSTIKLGGYSNQPQH
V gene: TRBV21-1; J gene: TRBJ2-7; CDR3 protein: ASSKAADCYEQY
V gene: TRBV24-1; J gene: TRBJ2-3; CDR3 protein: ATSDSTSAEVTQY
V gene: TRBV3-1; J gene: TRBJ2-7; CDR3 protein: ASSRQGDTYEQY
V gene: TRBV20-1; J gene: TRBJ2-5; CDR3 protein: SARDHAETQY
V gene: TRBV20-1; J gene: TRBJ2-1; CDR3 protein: SANGLAQVYNEQF
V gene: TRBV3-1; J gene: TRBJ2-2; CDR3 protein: ASSQDGTDTGELF
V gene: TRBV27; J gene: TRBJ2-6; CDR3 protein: ASSREGGANVLT
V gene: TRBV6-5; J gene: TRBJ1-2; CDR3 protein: ASSYSGQGLDGYT
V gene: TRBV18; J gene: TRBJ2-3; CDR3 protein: ASSPTSLAGTDTQY
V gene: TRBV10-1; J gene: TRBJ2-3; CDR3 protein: ASSVGLAGSTDTQY
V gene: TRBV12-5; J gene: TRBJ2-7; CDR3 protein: ASGLGLAGVEQY
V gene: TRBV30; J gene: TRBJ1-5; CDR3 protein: AWSVDGNQPQH
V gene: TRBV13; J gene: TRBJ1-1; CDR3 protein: ASSLDWQTNTEAF
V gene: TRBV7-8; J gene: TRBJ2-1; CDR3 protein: ASSPTGTRNEQF
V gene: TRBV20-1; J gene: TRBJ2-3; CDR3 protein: SAQTRIRSDTQY
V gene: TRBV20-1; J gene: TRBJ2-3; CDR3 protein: SAPIYGGPDTQY
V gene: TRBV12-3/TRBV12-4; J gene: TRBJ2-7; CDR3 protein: ASRLPRITTGEQY
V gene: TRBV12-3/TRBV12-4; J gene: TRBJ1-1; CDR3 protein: ASRPTGGNTEAF
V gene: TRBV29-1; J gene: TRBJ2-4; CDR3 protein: SVEGTGANIQY
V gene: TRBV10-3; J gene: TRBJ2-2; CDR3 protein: AISDMGADTGELF
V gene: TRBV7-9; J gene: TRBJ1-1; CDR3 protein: ASSPKTASTEAF
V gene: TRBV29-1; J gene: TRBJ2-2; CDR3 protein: SVRESAELF
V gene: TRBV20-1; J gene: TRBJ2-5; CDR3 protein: SARDQGAVQETQY
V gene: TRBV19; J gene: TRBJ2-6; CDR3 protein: ASSKAPRGGTGANVLT
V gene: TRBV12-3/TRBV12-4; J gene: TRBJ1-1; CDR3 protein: ASSLNGGAYTEAF
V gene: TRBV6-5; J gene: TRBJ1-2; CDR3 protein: ASSYPPGQGYGYT
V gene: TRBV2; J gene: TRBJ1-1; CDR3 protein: ASSTDRANTEAF
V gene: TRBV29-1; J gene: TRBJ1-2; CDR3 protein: SVEEGTYGYT
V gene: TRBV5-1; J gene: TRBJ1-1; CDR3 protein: ASSLLDTEAF
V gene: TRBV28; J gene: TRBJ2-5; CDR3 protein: ASSSGSIGSQETQY
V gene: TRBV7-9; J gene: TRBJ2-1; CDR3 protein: ASSLVGVGNEQF
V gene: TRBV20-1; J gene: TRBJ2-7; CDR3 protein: SARGESSGYEQY
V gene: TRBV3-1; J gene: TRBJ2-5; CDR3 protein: ASSWTSGGAGETQY
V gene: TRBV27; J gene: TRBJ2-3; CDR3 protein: ASKEMLSTDTQY
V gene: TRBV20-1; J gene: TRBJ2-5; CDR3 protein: SADKTGGRETQY
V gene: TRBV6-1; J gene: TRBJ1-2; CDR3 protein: ASSRDRASDGYT
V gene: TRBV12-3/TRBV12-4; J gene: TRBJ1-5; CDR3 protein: ASSLGHQPQH
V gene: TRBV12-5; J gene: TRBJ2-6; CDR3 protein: ASGLGRAGANVLT
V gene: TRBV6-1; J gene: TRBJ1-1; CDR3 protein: ASSEDWGGAEAF
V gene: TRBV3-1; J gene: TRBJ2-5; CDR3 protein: ASSQEVWGGEETQY
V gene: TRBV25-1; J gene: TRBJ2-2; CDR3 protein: ASSGQGTGELF
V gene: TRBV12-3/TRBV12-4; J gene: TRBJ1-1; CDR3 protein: ASGWDTEAF
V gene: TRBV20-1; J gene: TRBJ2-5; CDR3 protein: SAFGGRGEETQY
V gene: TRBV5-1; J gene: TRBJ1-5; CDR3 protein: ASSLEENQPQH
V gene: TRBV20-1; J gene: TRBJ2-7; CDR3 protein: SARAPTGNSYEQY
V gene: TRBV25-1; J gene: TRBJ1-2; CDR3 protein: ASSSSEGNYGYT